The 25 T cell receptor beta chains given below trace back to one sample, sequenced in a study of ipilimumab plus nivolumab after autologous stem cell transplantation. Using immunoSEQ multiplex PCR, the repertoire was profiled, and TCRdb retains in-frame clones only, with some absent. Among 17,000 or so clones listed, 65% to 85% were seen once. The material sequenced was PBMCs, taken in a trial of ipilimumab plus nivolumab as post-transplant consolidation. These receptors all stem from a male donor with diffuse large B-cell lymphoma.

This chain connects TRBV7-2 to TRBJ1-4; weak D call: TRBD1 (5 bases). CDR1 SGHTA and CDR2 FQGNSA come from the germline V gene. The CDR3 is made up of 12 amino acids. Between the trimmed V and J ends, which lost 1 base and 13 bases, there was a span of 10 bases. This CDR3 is CASSLVRGSLFF. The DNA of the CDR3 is TGTGCCAGCAGCTTAGTTCGGGGGTCACTGTTTTTT.

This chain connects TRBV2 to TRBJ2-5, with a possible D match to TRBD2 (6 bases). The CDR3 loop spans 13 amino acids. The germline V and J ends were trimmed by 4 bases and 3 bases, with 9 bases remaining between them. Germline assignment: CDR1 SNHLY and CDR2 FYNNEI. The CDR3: CASSGLGKETQYF. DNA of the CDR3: TGTGCCAGCAGTGGACTAGGAAAAGAGACCCAGTACTTC.

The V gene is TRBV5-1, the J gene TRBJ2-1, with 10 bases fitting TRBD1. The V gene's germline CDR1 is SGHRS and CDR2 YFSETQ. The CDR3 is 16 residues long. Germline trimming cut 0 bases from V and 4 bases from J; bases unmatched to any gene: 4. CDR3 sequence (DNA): TGCGCCAGCAGCTTGGTGGGACAGGGGTCTTACAATGAGCAGTTCTTC. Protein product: CASSLVGQGSYNEQFF.

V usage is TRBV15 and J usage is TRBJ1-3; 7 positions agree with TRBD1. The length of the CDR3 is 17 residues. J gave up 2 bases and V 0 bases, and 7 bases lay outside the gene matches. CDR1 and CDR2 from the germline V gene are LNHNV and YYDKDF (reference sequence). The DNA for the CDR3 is TGTGCCACCAGCAGAGATTTAAACAGGGGAGCTGGAAACACCATATATTTT. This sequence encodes CATSRDLNRGAGNTIYF.

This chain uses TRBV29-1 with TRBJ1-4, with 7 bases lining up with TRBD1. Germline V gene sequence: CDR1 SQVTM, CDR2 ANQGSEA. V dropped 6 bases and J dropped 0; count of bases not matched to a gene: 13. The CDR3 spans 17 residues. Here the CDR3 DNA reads TGCAGCGTGCTGAAATCCGGGACAGTTGCAACTAATGAAAAACTGTTTTTT. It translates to CSVLKSGTVATNEKLFF.

This chain's CDR3 is CASSGFGWHEQYF. The CDR3 DNA sequence: TGTGCCAGTAGCGGGTTTGGTTGGCACGAGCAGTACTTC. V is TRBV19 and J is TRBJ2-7; the D is unclear. The CDR3 spans 13 residues. V shed 6 bases and J shed 5 bases, with 14 bases lying between them. Germline lookup yields CDR1 LNHDA and CDR2 SQIVND (reference sequence).

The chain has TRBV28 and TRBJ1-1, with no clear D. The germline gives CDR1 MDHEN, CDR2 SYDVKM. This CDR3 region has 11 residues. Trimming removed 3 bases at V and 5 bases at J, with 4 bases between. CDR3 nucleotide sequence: TGTGCCAGCAGTTTTCCGACTGAAGCTTTCTTT. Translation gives CASSFPTEAFF.

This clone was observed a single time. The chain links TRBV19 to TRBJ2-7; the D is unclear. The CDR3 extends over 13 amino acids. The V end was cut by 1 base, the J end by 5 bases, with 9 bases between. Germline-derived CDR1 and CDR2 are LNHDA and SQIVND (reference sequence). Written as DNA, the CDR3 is TGTGCCAGTAGTATAGTCCAGGCCCACGAGCAGTACTTC. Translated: CASSIVQAHEQYF.

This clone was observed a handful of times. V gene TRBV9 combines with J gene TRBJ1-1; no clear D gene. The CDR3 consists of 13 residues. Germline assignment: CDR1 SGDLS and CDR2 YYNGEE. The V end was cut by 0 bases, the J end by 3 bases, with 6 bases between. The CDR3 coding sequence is TGTGCCAGCAGCGTAGACGAGGACACTGAAGCTTTCTTT. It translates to CASSVDEDTEAFF.

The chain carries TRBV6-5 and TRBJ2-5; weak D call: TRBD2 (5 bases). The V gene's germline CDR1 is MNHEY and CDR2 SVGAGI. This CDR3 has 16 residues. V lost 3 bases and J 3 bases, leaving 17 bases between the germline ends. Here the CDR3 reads CASSYNARGFEETQYF. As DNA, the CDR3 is TGTGCCAGCAGTTATAATGCCCGAGGGTTCGAAGAGACCCAGTACTTC.

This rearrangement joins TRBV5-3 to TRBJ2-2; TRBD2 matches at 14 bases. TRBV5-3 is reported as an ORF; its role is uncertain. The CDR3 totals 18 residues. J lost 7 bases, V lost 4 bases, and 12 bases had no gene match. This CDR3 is CARSRETSGGAVNGELFF. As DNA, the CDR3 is TGTGCCAGAAGCCGGGAGACTAGCGGGGGGGCCGTGAACGGGGAGCTGTTTTTT.

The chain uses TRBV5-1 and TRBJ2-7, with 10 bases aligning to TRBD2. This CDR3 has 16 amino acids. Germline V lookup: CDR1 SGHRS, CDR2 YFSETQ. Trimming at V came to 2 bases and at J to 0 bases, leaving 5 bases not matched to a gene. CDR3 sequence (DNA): TGCGCCAGCAGCTTACTAGCGGGGACAACCTCCTACGAGCAGTACTTC. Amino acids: CASSLLAGTTSYEQYF. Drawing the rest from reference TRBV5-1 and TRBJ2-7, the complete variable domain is KAGVTQTPRYLIKTRGQQVTLSCSPISGHRSVSWYQQTPGQGLQFLFEYFSETQRNKGNFPGRFSGRQFSNSRSEMNVSTLELGDSALYLCASSLLAGTTSYEQYFGPGTRLTVT.

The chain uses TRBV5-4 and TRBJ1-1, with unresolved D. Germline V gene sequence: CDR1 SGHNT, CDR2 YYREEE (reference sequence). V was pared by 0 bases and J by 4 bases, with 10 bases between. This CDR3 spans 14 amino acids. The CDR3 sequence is CASSLDSSSTEAFF. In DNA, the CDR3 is TGTGCCAGCAGCTTGGACAGTTCCAGCACTGAAGCTTTCTTT.

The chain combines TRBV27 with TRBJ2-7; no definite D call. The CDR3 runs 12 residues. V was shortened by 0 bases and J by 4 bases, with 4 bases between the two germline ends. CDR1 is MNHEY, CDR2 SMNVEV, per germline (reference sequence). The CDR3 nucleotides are TGTGCCAGCAGTTTATCAGGTTACGAGCAGTACTTC. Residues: CASSLSGYEQYF.

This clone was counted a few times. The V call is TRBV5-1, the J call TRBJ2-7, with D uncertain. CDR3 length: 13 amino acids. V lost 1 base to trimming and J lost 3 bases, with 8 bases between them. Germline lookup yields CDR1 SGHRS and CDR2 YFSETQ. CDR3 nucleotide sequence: TGCGCCAGCAGCTTGAACACCGGCTACGAGCAGTACTTC. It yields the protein CASSLNTGYEQYF.

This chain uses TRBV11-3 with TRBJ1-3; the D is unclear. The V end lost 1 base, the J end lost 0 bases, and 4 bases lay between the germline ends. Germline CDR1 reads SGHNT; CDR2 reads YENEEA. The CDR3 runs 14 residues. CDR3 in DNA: TGTGCCAGCAGCTTAGGGCTCTCTGGAAACACCATATATTTT. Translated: CASSLGLSGNTIYF.

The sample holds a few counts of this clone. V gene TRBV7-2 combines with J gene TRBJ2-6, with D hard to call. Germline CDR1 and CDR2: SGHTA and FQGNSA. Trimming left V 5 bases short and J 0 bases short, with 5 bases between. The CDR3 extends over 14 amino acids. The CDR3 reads CASSPFSGANVLTF. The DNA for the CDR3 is TGTGCCAGCAGCCCGTTCTCTGGGGCCAACGTCCTGACTTTC.

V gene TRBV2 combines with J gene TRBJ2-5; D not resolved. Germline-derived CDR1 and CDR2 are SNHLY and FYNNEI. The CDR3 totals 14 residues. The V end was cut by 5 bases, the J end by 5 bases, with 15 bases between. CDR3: CASSYGIVVETQYF. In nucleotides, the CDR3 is TGTGCCAGCAGTTATGGGATAGTCGTGGAGACCCAGTACTTC. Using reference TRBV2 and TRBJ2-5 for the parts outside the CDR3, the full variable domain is EPEVTQTPSHQVTQMGQEVILRCVPISNHLYFYWYRQILGQKVEFLVSFYNNEISEKSEIFDDQFSVERPDGSNFTLKIRSTKLEDSAMYFCASSYGIVVETQYFGPGTRLLVL.

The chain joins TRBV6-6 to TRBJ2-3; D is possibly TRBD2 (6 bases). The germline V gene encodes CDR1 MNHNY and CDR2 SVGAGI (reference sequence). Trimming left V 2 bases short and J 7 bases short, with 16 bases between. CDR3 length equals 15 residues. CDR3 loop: CASSYASGAGYTQYF. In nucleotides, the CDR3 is TGTGCCAGCAGTTACGCCTCTGGGGCGGGGTATACGCAGTATTTT.

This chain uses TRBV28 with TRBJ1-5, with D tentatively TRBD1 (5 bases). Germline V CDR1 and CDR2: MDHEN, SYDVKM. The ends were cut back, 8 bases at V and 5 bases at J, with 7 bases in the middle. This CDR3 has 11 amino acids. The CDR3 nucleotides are TGTGCCAGCGGAGGGGATCAGCCCCAGCATTTT. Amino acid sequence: CASGGDQPQHF.

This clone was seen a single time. The CDR3 spells CASSLDRDPEQFF. CDR3 sequence (DNA): TGTGCCAGCAGCTTAGATCGTGACCCTGAGCAGTTCTTC. The V gene is TRBV11-2, the J gene TRBJ2-1, with D hard to call. In germline, CDR1 is SGHAT, CDR2 FQNNGV. Deletions cut 0 bases from V and 9 bases from J, with 9 bases between. The CDR3 sequence is 13 residues long. Complete variable domain (other parts from reference TRBV11-2 and TRBJ2-1): EAGVAQSPRYKIIEKRQSVAFWCNPISGHATLYWYQQILGQGPKLLIQFQNNGVVDDSQLPKDRFSAERLKGVDSTLKIQPAKLEDSAVYLCASSLDRDPEQFFGPGTRLTVL.

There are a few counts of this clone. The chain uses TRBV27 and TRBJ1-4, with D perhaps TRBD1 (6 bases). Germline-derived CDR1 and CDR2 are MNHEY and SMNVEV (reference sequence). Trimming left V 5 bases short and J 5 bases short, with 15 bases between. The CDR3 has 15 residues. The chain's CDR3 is CASSRHRVSNEKLFF. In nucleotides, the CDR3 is TGTGCCAGCAGTCGTCACAGGGTATCCAATGAAAAACTGTTTTTT.

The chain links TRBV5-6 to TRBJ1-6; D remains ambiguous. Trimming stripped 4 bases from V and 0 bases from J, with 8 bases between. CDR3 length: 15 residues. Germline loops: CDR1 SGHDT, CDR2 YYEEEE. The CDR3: CASSPDGSYNSPLHF. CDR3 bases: TGTGCCAGCAGCCCGGACGGCTCCTATAATTCACCCCTCCACTTT.

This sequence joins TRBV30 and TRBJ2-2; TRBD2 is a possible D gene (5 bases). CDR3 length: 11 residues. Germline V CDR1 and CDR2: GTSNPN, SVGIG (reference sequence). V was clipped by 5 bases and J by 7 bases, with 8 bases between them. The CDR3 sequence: CAWSEVGELFF. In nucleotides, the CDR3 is TGTGCCTGGTCGGAGGTCGGGGAGCTGTTTTTT.

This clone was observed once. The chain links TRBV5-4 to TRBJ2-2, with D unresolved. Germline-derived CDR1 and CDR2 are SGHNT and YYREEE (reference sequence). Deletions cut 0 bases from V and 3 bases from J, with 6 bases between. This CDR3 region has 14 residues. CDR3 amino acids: CASSLDSHTGELFF. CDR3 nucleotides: TGTGCCAGCAGCTTGGACAGCCACACCGGGGAGCTGTTTTTT.